This T cell receptor (beta chain) originates from a study of T cells after yellow fever vaccination. Study-wide background: SMART-Seq v4 Ultra Low Input handled preparation of low-cell-number fractions.

The CDR3 has 12 amino acids. CDR1 is SQVTM, CDR2 ANQGSEA, per germline. This clonotype was detected many times. At one boundary the junction diverges from the germline segment, which might be a read error. MiXCR was run by TCRdb on the 5' RACE reads, yielding one entry per CDR3 protein. The sample carries some 350,000 distinct CDR3 sequences, over 5% recorded once. This specimen consisted of PBMCs, obtained 5 days after the yellow fever booster vaccination. This chain joins TRBV29-1 and TRBJ1-2; the D gene is possibly TRBD1 (6 bases). This receptor was obtained from a man aged 25 to 45 who received the YFV17D yellow fever vaccine. CDR3 sequence (DNA): TGCAGCGTTGCGGAGACAGGTCTATGGCTTGCCTTC. It codes for CSVAETGLWLAF.